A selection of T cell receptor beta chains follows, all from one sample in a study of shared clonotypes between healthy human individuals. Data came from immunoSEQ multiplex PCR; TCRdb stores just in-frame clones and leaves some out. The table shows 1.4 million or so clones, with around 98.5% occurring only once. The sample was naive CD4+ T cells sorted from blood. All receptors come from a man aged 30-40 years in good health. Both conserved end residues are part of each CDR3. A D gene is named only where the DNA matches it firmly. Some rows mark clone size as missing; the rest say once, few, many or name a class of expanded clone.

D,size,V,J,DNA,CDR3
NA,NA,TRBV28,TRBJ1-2,TGTGCCACCAAGCTGGAACCGGGGCCGGGAAGCTATGGCTACACCTTC,CATKLEPGPGSYGYTF
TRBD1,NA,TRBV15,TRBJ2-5,TGTGCCACCAGCAGACCCGGACAGGGAGAGACCCAGTACTTC,CATSRPGQGETQYF
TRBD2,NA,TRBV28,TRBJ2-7,TGTGCCAGCAGCCCTGGACTAGCGGGAGTAGGGGGCTACGAGCAGTACTTC,CASSPGLAGVGGYEQYF
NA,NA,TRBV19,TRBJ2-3,TGTGCCAGTACGTCTTCGGGCGGATCTAGCACAGATACGCAGTATTTT,CASTSSGGSSTDTQYF
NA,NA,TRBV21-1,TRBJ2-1,TGTGCCATAAAACAGGGGGTCCCCTACAATGAGCAGTTCTTC,CAIKQGVPYNEQFF
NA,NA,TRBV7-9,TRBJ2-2,TGTGCCAGCAGCCGGGACCCGCTAATTTCCGGGGAGCTGTTTTTT,CASSRDPLISGELFF
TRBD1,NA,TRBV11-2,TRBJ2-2,TGTGCCAGCAGCTTAAAACAGGGGCCCGGGGAGCTGTTTTTT,CASSLKQGPGELFF
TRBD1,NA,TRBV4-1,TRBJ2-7,TGCGCCAGCAGCCGATCAGGGGGCTGGATCTACGAGCAGTACTTC,CASSRSGGWIYEQYF
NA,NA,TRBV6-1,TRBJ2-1,TGTGCCAGCAGCGTTCAGGGGGGGAATGAGCAGTTCTTC,CASSVQGGNEQFF
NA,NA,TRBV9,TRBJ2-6,TGTGCCAGCAGCGTAAGGGGCCCCGGGGCCAACGTCCTGACTTTC,CASSVRGPGANVLTF
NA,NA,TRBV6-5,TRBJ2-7,TGTGCCAGTTCCAGAGTTTTGCAGGCATACGAGCAGTACTTC,CASSRVLQAYEQYF
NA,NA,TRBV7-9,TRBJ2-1,TGTGCCAGCAGCGCACGCGGACGGGGAGTGGACAATGAGCAGTTCTTC,CASSARGRGVDNEQFF
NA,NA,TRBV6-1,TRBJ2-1,TGTGCCAGCAGTGGCTCAGTATATGAGCAGTTCTTC,CASSGSVYEQFF
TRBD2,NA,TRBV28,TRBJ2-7,TGTGCCAGCAGCCTAGTAGCGGGAGTCACCTACGAGCAGTACTTC,CASSLVAGVTYEQYF
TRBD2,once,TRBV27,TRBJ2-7,TGTGCCAGCAGTTCCCACGGGACTAGCGGGAGCCCCTACGAGCAGTACTTC,CASSSHGTSGSPYEQYF
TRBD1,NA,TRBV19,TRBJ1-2,TGTGCCAGTAGTACGGGGACAGACCGTTACCCAGACGGCTACACCTTC,CASSTGTDRYPDGYTF
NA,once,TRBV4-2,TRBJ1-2,TGTGCCAGCAGCTCAAATAGGGACTATGGCTACACCTTC,CASSSNRDYGYTF
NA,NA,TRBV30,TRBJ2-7,TGTGCCTGGAGGACCTCCTACGAGCAGTACTTC,CAWRTSYEQYF
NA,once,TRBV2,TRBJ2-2,TGTGCCAGCAGTGAGGAACGGGGTCCCGGGGAGCTGTTTTTT,CASSEERGPGELFF
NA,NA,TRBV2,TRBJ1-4,TGTGCCAGCAGTGATGTAGGGGCAACTAATGAAAAACTGTTTTTT,CASSDVGATNEKLFF
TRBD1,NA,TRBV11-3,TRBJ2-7,TGTGCCAGCAGTAAGACAGGGACCTACGAGCAGTACTTC,CASSKTGTYEQYF
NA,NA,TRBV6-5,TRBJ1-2,TGTGCCAGCAGTTACCGGACAGCCGATGTTGGCTACACCTTC,CASSYRTADVGYTF
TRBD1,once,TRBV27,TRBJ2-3,TGTGCCAGCGCATCCGCCACGAATAACAGGGGGCTGACAGATACGCAGTATTTT,CASASATNNRGLTDTQYF
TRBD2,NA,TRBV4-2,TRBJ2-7,TGTGCCAGCAGCCGCCGCGAGGGCACCGGGACTAGCGGGAGCGGCGCCTACGAGCAGTACTTC,CASSRREGTGTSGSGAYEQYF
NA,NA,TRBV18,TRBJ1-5,TGTGCCAGCTCACCTACTGAGCACAGAAGACAGCCCCAGCATTTT,CASSPTEHRRQPQHF
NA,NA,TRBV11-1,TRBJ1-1,TGTGCCAGCAGCCCGGGGGGCTGGGAAGCTTTCTTT,CASSPGGWEAFF
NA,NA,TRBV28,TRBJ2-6,TGTGCCAGCAGCCCCGGGTGGAGCTCTGGGGCCAACGTCCTGACTTTC,CASSPGWSSGANVLTF
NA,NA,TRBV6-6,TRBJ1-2,TGTGCCAGCAGTACCGGGAGGGTGAGATATGGCTACACCTTC,CASSTGRVRYGYTF
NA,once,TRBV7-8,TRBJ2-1,TGTGCCAGCAGCTGGCTCCCGTCCTACAATGAGCAGTTCTTC,CASSWLPSYNEQFF
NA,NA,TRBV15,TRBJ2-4,TGTGCCACCAGCAGAGTGAGTTTCCCGGCCAAAAACATTCAGTACTTC,CATSRVSFPAKNIQYF
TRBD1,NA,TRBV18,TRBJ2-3,TGTGCCAGCTCACCGACAGGGGGCTTACAGGGAGATACGCAGTATTTT,CASSPTGGLQGDTQYF
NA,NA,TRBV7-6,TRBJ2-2,TGTGCCAGCAGCGGAACGAACACCGGGGAGCTGTTTTTT,CASSGTNTGELFF